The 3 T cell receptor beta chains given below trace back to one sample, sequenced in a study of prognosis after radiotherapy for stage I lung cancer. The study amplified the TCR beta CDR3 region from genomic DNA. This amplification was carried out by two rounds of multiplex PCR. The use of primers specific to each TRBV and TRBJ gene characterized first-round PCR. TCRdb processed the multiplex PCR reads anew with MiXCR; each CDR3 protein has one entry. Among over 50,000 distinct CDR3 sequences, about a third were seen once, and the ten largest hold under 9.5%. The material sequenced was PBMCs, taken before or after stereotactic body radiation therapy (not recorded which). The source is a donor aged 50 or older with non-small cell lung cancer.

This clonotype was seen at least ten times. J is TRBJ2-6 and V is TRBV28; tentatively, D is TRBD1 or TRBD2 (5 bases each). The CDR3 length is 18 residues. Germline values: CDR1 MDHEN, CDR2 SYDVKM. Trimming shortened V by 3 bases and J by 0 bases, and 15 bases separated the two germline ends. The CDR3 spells CASSFRGGQASGANVLTF. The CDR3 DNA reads TGTGCCAGCAGTTTTCGGGGCGGTCAGGCCTCTGGGGCCAACGTCCTGACTTTC.

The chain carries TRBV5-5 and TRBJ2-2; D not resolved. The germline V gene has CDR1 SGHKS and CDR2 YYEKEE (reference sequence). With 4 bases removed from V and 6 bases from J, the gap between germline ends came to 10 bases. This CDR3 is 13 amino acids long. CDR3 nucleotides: TGTGCCAGCAGCCATCAGAGACCCGGGGAGCTGTTTTTT. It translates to CASSHQRPGELFF.

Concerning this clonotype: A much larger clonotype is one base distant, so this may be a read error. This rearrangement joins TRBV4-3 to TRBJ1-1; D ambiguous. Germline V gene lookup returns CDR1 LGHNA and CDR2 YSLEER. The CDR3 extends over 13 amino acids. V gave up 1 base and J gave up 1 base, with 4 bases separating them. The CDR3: CASSQGRNTEAFF. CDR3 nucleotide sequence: TGCGCCAGCAGCCAAGGTCGGAACACTGAAGCTTTCTTT.